This is a list of T cell receptor beta chains from one sample in a study of siplizumab effects on memory and regulatory T cells. Libraries were prepared by immunoSEQ multiplex PCR; TCRdb keeps only in-frame clonotypes and omits some of them. Of some 96,000 clones in the sample, about 95% were seen once. Sequenced: non-Treg CD4+ T cells sorted from blood. Receptors originate from a human donor in good health. The CDR3 runs from the conserved cysteine through the conserved F or W. Each record gives: J gene, V gene, CDR3 length, clone size, D gene, CDR3 protein, CDR3 DNA. A D gene is named only where the DNA matches it firmly. Some rows have no size entry. The others give once, few or many, or a class for an expanded clone.

>TRBJ2-2|TRBV30|13|NA|TRBD1
CAWSGQGAGELFF
TGTGCCTGGAGCGGTCAGGGGGCCGGGGAGCTGTTTTTT
>TRBJ2-1|TRBV11-1|17|NA|TRBD1
CASSLDLPGQGLAEQFF
TGTGCCAGCAGCTTAGATCTACCGGGACAGGGGTTAGCTGAGCAGTTCTTC
>TRBJ2-1|TRBV5-1|12|NA|NA
CASRGGSNEQFF
TGCGCCAGCAGGGGAGGAAGTAATGAGCAGTTCTTC
>TRBJ2-6|TRBV4-2|13|NA|NA
CASSQPGANVLTF
TGTGCCAGCAGCCAACCTGGGGCCAACGTCCTGACTTTC
>TRBJ1-5|TRBV5-8|15|NA|NA
CASSFFIRQEQPQHF
TGTGCCAGCAGCTTTTTCATACGGCAAGAACAGCCCCAGCATTTT
>TRBJ2-2|TRBV7-3|14|NA|NA
CASSLMGNTGELFF
TGTGCCAGCAGCTTAATGGGGAACACCGGGGAGCTGTTTTTT
>TRBJ2-1|TRBV6-1|14|NA|NA
CASSRQSSYNEQFF
TGTGCCAGCAGTCGACAGAGCTCCTACAATGAGCAGTTCTTC
>TRBJ2-2|TRBV5-1|14|NA|TRBD2
CASRREGFTGELFF
TGCGCCAGCAGACGGGAGGGGTTTACCGGGGAGCTGTTTTTT
>TRBJ2-1|TRBV2|13|once|NA
CASTSNLINEQFF
TGTGCCAGCACCTCGAACTTGATTAATGAGCAGTTCTTC
>TRBJ2-3|TRBV18|16|NA|TRBD1
CASSPRRDRVTDTQYF
TGTGCCAGCTCACCACGCCGGGACAGGGTAACAGATACGCAGTATTTT
>TRBJ2-5|TRBV13|14|NA|NA
CASSRRYTQETQYF
TGTGCCAGCAGCCGGCGATACACACAAGAGACCCAGTACTTC
>TRBJ2-3|TRBV7-9|18|NA|TRBD2
CASSSIPKTSGSADTQYF
TGTGCCAGCAGCTCTATCCCTAAGACTAGCGGTAGCGCAGATACGCAGTATTTT
>TRBJ2-1|TRBV9|15|NA|TRBD2
CASSRIAGLHNEQFF
TGTGCCAGCAGCCGGATAGCGGGACTTCACAATGAGCAGTTCTTC
>TRBJ1-5|TRBV28|15|NA|TRBD1
CASSFSGTANQPQHF
TGTGCCAGCAGTTTTAGTGGGACAGCCAATCAGCCCCAGCATTTT
>TRBJ2-7|TRBV6-1|15|NA|NA
CASSGDPGPQDEQYF
TGTGCCAGCAGTGGTGATCCCGGGCCGCAGGACGAGCAGTACTTC
>TRBJ1-1|TRBV9|14|NA|NA
CASSVGNRNTEAFF
TGTGCCAGCAGCGTAGGGAATCGGAACACTGAAGCTTTCTTT
>TRBJ2-1|TRBV30|13|NA|TRBD2
CAYASGRAGEQFF
TGTGCCTACGCTAGCGGGAGGGCCGGGGAGCAGTTCTTC
>TRBJ2-5|TRBV5-1|18|NA|TRBD1
CASSLGTGGARYQETQYF
TGCGCCAGCAGCTTGGGGACAGGGGGCGCCCGGTACCAAGAGACCCAGTACTTC
>TRBJ1-1|TRBV12-5|14|once|NA
CASGPKTVGTEAFF
TGTGCTAGTGGTCCAAAGACAGTGGGCACTGAAGCTTTCTTT
>TRBJ2-1|TRBV18|15|NA|TRBD2
CASSPSGGQYNEQFF
TGTGCCAGCTCACCAAGCGGGGGCCAATACAATGAGCAGTTCTTC
>TRBJ1-2|TRBV7-9|13|NA|TRBD1
CASSTGTVYGYTF
TGTGCCAGCAGCACGGGGACAGTCTATGGCTACACCTTC
>TRBJ1-1|TRBV7-2|16|NA|NA
CASSFPGGGTNTEAFF
TGTGCCAGCAGCTTCCCCGGTGGAGGGACGAACACTGAAGCTTTCTTT
>TRBJ2-5|TRBV7-3|13|NA|NA
CASSLTKEETQYF
TGTGCCAGCAGCTTAACCAAGGAAGAGACCCAGTACTTC
>TRBJ2-5|TRBV7-9|18|few|TRBD2
CASSLPHRLAGVSATQYF
TGTGCCAGCAGCTTACCTCACAGGCTAGCGGGAGTAAGTGCAACCCAGTACTTC
>TRBJ2-3|TRBV6-5|13|NA|NA
CASRDTSTDTQYF
TGTGCCAGCAGAGATACTAGCACAGATACGCAGTATTTT
>TRBJ2-1|TRBV4-1|15|once|NA
CASSQNRANYNEQFF
TGCGCCAGCAGCCAAAACAGGGCCAACTACAATGAGCAGTTCTTC
>TRBJ2-2|TRBV5-1|13|NA|NA
CASSLATTGELFF
TGCGCCAGCAGCTTGGCCACCACCGGGGAGCTGTTTTTT
>TRBJ2-2|TRBV9|15|once|TRBD1
CASSVANRGPGELFF
TGTGCCAGCAGCGTAGCGAACAGGGGGCCCGGGGAGCTGTTTTTT
>TRBJ1-3|TRBV5-1|16|NA|NA
CASSPLDGYSGNTIYF
TGCGCCAGCAGTCCGCTGGACGGCTACTCTGGAAACACCATATATTTT
>TRBJ1-1|TRBV28|15|NA|NA
CASSLAQVMNTEAFF
TGTGCCAGCAGTTTGGCCCAGGTGATGAACACTGAAGCTTTCTTT
>TRBJ1-3|TRBV18|14|NA|NA
CASSPPGTGNTIYF
TGTGCCAGCTCACCCCCAGGGACTGGAAACACCATATATTTT
>TRBJ2-2|TRBV11-3|14|NA|NA
CASSLLGGAGELFF
TGTGCCAGCAGCTTATTAGGGGGAGCCGGGGAGCTGTTTTTT
>TRBJ2-7|TRBV29-1|13|NA|NA
CSVEGTRDYEQYF
TGCAGCGTTGAAGGGACGAGGGACTACGAGCAGTACTTC
>TRBJ2-1|TRBV18|16|NA|NA
CASSPPPASSYNEQFF
TGTGCCAGCTCACCACCCCCAGCTAGCTCCTACAATGAGCAGTTCTTC